This TCR beta chain was observed in a study of OX40 agonist ivuxolimab in advanced cancers. Study results and limitations: Fewer expanded clones were found on average in CD4+ than in CD8+ T cells.

There are 16 residues in the CDR3. Looked up from germline, CDR1 is SGHDN and CDR2 is FVKESK. V lost 6 bases to trimming and J lost 6 bases; unmatched junction nucleotides: 10. The method was immunoSEQ multiplex PCR; TCRdb's version includes in-frame clones alone and lacks a portion of them. This sample has approximately 74,000 clones, with approximately 92% found just once. A remark on this clone: Its specificity is not known.

The chain uses TRBV14 and TRBJ2-3, with TRBD2 matching over 12 bases. The sample here was CD4+ or CD8+ T cells sorted from blood, taken in a trial of the OX40 agonist ivuxolimab. This receptor was taken from an adult with an advanced solid tumor such as melanoma, head and neck, liver or kidney cancer. The CDR3 sequence: CASSRIFGTSGDTQYF. The CDR3 coding sequence is TGTGCCAGCAGTCGAATCTTTGGGACTAGCGGGGATACGCAGTATTTT.